These 7 T cell receptor beta chains were sequenced from one sample in a study of T cell changes during pregnancy in multiple sclerosis. Assay used: immunoSEQ multiplex PCR; TCRdb lists only in-frame clones, some missing. The table shows some 57,000 clones, with 75% to 95% occurring only once. This specimen consisted of CD4+ T cells from peripheral blood mononuclear cells, obtained after pregnancy. The receptor source for this set is a female donor in good health, enrolled as a control in a pregnancy study.

The gene calls are TRBV7-2 and TRBJ2-1; D perhaps matches TRBD2 (6 bases). The CDR3 covers 16 residues. The ends were cut back, 5 bases at V and 0 bases at J, with 14 bases in the middle. Germline V lookup: CDR1 SGHTA, CDR2 FQGNSA. CDR3 in DNA: TGTGCCAGCAGCGCCCCTCGGGGGAGCTCCTACAATGAGCAGTTCTTC. This encodes CASSAPRGSSYNEQFF. Full variable domain (rest looked up from reference TRBV7-2 and TRBJ2-1): GAGVSQSPSNKVTEKGKDVELRCDPISGHTALYWYRQSLGQGLEFLIYFQGNSAPDKSGLPSDRFSAERTGGSVSTLTIQRTQQEDSAVYLCASSAPRGSSYNEQFFGPGTRLTVL.

V is TRBV5-4 and J is TRBJ1-1; 8 bases are a match to TRBD1. V dropped 3 bases and J dropped 0; count of bases not matched to a gene: 4. This CDR3 has 15 amino acids. Germline values: CDR1 SGHNT, CDR2 YYREEE (reference sequence). In DNA form, the CDR3 reads TGTGCCAGCAGCTGGGACAGGACAGTGAACACTGAAGCTTTCTTT. Protein product: CASSWDRTVNTEAFF.

The V gene is TRBV4-1, the J gene TRBJ1-4; possible D gene TRBD1, 5 bases. Trimming cost V 3 bases and J 8 bases, with 16 bases left between them. The CDR3 extends over 15 amino acids. Germline loops: CDR1 MGHRA, CDR2 YSYEKL. CDR3 sequence reads: CASSQLTAPEEKLFF. The CDR3 region has the DNA TGCGCCAGCAGCCAGCTGACAGCTCCAGAGGAAAAACTGTTTTTT.

In its sample, this clone was seen once. This chain uses TRBV12-5 with TRBJ1-2; D might be TRBD1 (5 bases). The germline V gene has CDR1 LGHNT and CDR2 FRNRAP. With 4 bases removed from V and 6 bases from J, the gap between germline ends came to 12 bases. The CDR3 is 13 amino acids. The CDR3 nucleotides read TGTGCTAGTGGTTATATCGGAGGGGATGGCTACACCTTC. Residues: CASGYIGGDGYTF.

The table lists this clone with a count of one. The chain joins TRBV19 to TRBJ1-6, with D possibly matching TRBD1 (6 bases). The CDR3 consists of 14 residues. Germline lookup yields CDR1 LNHDA and CDR2 SQIVND (reference sequence). Trimming took 0 bases from V and 8 from J, leaving 8 bases between them. The DNA of the CDR3 is TGTGCCAGTAGTATAGAACAGGGTGATTCACCCCTCCACTTT. Translating gives CASSIEQGDSPLHF.

CDR3 amino acids: CASSLDGQNTEAFF. In DNA form, the CDR3 reads TGTGCCAGCAGCTTAGACGGACAGAACACTGAAGCTTTCTTT. This chain connects TRBV11-3 to TRBJ1-1, with D possibly TRBD1 on 5 matching bases. The V and J ends lost 0 bases and 1 base respectively, with 6 bases between them. There are 14 residues in the CDR3. The germline V gene has CDR1 SGHNT and CDR2 YENEEA.

Remarks on this clone: A read error may produce the germline difference seen at one junction end. The chain has TRBV7-3 and TRBJ2-1; the match to TRBD2 covers 8 bases. Looked up from germline, CDR1 is SGHTA and CDR2 is FQGTGA. The CDR3 extends over 15 amino acids. Written as DNA, the CDR3 is TGTGCCAGCAGCCCGAGACTAGCGTCCTATAATGAGCAGTTCTTC. Translating gives CASSPRLASYNEQFF.